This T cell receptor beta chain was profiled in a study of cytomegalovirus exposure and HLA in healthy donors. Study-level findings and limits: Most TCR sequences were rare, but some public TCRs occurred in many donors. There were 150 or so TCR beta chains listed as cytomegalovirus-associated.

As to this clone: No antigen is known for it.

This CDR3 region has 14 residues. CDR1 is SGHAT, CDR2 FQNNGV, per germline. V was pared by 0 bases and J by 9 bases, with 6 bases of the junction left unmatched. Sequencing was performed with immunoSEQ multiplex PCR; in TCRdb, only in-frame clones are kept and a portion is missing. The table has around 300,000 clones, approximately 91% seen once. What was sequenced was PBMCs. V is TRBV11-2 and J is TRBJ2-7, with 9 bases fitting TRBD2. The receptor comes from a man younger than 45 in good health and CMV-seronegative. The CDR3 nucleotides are TGTGCCAGCAGCTTAGAGCGGGGGGGCCCGCCGCAGTACTTC. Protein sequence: CASSLERGGPPQYF.